This T cell receptor beta chain was retrieved from a study of cytomegalovirus exposure and HLA in healthy donors. Study outcomes and limitations: That first-cohort TCR clusters tended to co-occur in the 95 to 150 validation repertoires was found in a later analysis. Cytomegalovirus-associated status was assigned to approximately 160 TCR beta chains.

This CDR3 contains 13 residues. Germline loops: CDR1 SGDLS, CDR2 YYNGEE. V lost 6 bases to trimming and J lost 4 bases; unmatched junction nucleotides: 6. The data were produced by immunoSEQ multiplex PCR, yet TCRdb's version contains in-frame clones alone and is incomplete. Here the sample spans about 130,000 clones, roughly 87% being singletons. About this clone itself: Its antigen is not identified.

The approximately 120-subject validation cohort, separate from the 666-subject first cohort, included the donors. The chain recombines TRBV9 with TRBJ1-2; the match to TRBD1 covers 7 bases. The receptor was derived from a woman aged 18-35 years in good health and CMV-seropositive. The sample taken for sequencing was PBMCs. CDR3 loop: CASNPQGSYGYTF. The CDR3 coding sequence is TGTGCCAGCAACCCACAGGGGAGCTATGGCTACACCTTC.